This T cell receptor (beta chain) was retrieved from a study of T cell responses to AZD1222 COVID-19 vaccine. Whole-study results and caveats: Vaccine-associated CD4 TCRs ranged over spike, dominating at 160-218 and 743-854. The reported proportion of spike-specific TCRs targeting unmutated variant regions was nearly half. Repertoires were sampled only after the peak T cell response. Most donors were white British and more were female, and clonal diversity was possibly underestimated.

Germline CDR1 is SEHNR and CDR2 is FQNEAQ (reference sequence). The CDR3 has 15 residues. J was trimmed by 3 bases and V by 5 bases; bases with no gene match: 7. Repertoires were generated with immunoSEQ multiplex PCR, while TCRdb's copy carries only in-frame clones and drops some. Among 120,000 or so clones listed, roughly nine tenths were seen once. To note about this clone: No antigen is known for it.

This TCR derives from an adult in good health. The rearrangement links TRBV7-9 to TRBJ1-1; TRBD1 aligns across 9 bases. Specimen: peripheral blood, collected on day 0 of AZD1222 vaccination. CDR3 in amino acids: CASSPGTGSHTEAFF. The CDR3, as DNA: TGTGCCAGCAGCCCGGGGACAGGGTCACACACTGAAGCTTTCTTT.